The source of this TCR beta chain is a study of beta chain features in type 1 diabetes. Study-level results: Possible PCR preference for shorter templates applied equally to patients and controls. All four CD4+ subsets of Type 1 diabetes patients contained TCRB CDR3s that were moderately but significantly shorter.

Regarding this clone: Its antigen is still unknown.

V was shortened by 3 bases and J by 5 bases, with 11 bases between the two germline ends. There are 14 residues in the CDR3. Germline CDR1 LNHDA, CDR2 SQIVND (reference sequence). TCRB transcripts that were expressed got sequenced, as all of the isolated RNA had been reverse transcribed. Naive, central memory and regulatory T cell samples yielded around 3.9 million reads on average. TCRdb's copy holds only in-frame clones and misses some; the assay was immunoSEQ multiplex PCR. The sample has approximately 44,000 clones; around 70% are singletons. Donors contributed one heparinised blood draw apiece, averaging approximately 100 mL. Each of the CD4+ naive, central memory, regulatory and stem cell-like memory populations was sorted via CD45RO/CCR7/CD25/CD127/CD95/CD27.

The sequence came from a woman aged 18 to 35 with type 1 diabetes. The specimen was Tregs from blood. The rearrangement joins TRBV19 to TRBJ1-5, with a tentative D call TRBD1 (5 bases). The CDR3 loop is CASSIRDWHQPQHF. In DNA, the CDR3 is TGTGCCAGTAGTATTCGGGACTGGCATCAGCCCCAGCATTTT.